Listed below are T cell receptor beta chains from one sample, sequenced in a study of blood T cell repertoires in COVID-19. Data came from immunoSEQ multiplex PCR; TCRdb stores just in-frame clones and leaves some out. The sample has some 300,000 clones, over 85% seen once; the top ten hold roughly 2.9%. The sequenced material came from PBMCs or T cells enriched from blood (not recorded which). The receptors were gathered from a woman aged 45-60 years who had been exposed to COVID-19. The CDR3 runs from the conserved cysteine through the conserved F or W. Fields, in order: clone size, J gene, V gene, D gene, CDR3 DNA, CDR3 protein. D genes are given only for firm matches. Not every row has a clone size; where given, it reads once, few, many or a size class.

- TRBJ2-5 TRBV18 TRBD2 TGTGCCAGCTCACCACCAACCGGGAGGGAGACCCAGTACTTC CASSPPTGRETQYF
- TRBJ2-1 TRBV19 - TGTGCCAGTAGTATGCTTGGTGGGGAAAGGACTTACAATGAGCAGTTCTTC CASSMLGGERTYNEQFF
- TRBJ1-3 TRBV5-1 - TGCGCCAGCAGCTTGGGACAGTTACCTTTCTCTGGAAACACCATATATTTT CASSLGQLPFSGNTIYF
- TRBJ2-7 TRBV21-1 - TGTGCCAGCAGCTTTCCAGACAGGGTCAGAGTCTACGAGCAGTACTTC CASSFPDRVRVYEQYF
- TRBJ2-5 TRBV5-1 - TGCGCCAGCAGCTCGGAACCGACAGTCCAAGAGACCCAGTACTTC CASSSEPTVQETQYF
- TRBJ2-3 TRBV3-1/TRBV3-2 TRBD2 TGTGCCAGCAGCCAAGAACTAGCGGTCAGCACAGATACGCAGTATTTT CASSQELAVSTDTQYF
- TRBJ1-5 TRBV30 - TGTGCCTGGAGAGGCCCTGGGGCTTATCAGCCCCAGCATTTT CAWRGPGAYQPQHF
- TRBJ1-3 TRBV6-5 TRBD1 TGTGCCAGCAGTTACCTCACGACAGGGGGTGGAAACACCATATATTTT CASSYLTTGGGNTIYF
- TRBJ2-4 TRBV4-1 TRBD2 TGCGCCAGCAGCCAAGATGTCGGGGGGTCGAGGGACCCCAAAAACATTCAGTACTTC CASSQDVGGSRDPKNIQYF
- TRBJ2-2 TRBV6-7 TRBD1 TGTGCCAGCAGGCCCGGGACAGGGAACACCGGGGAGCTGTTTTTT CASRPGTGNTGELFF
- TRBJ1-6 TRBV19 - TGTGCCAGTAGGGCCGGCGGGGGAGGCTCCTATAATTCACCCCTCCACTTT CASRAGGGGSYNSPLHF
- TRBJ2-1 TRBV3-1/TRBV3-2 - TGTGCCAGCAGCCAACCTTTACTCGACAATGAGCAGTTCTTC CASSQPLLDNEQFF
- TRBJ2-1 TRBV7-2 - TGTGCCAGCAGCACACGGACTGAAAACAATGAGCAGTTCTTC CASSTRTENNEQFF
- TRBJ1-6 TRBV2 TRBD1 TGTGCCAGCAGTGAAGTAGGCACAGGGGGTTCGGTGTCACCCCTCCACTTT CASSEVGTGGSVSPLHF
- TRBJ2-7 TRBV25-1 - TGTGCCAGCAGTGAATTATCTGGCAGTTCTTACTCCTACGAGCAGTACTTC CASSELSGSSYSYEQYF
once TRBJ2-7 TRBV3-1/TRBV3-2 - TGTGCCAGCAGCCTAGCGGACCCCTACGAGCAGTACTTC CASSLADPYEQYF
- TRBJ1-4 TRBV19 TRBD1 TGTGCCAGTAGTATCCTAGGGGGCACTAATGAAAAACTGTTTTTT CASSILGGTNEKLFF
- TRBJ2-1 TRBV9 TRBD1 TGTGCCAGCAGCGCGTGGGACAGGGTCCGCAATGAGCAGTTCTTC CASSAWDRVRNEQFF
- TRBJ1-4 TRBV28 TRBD1 TGTGCCAGCAGTTGGGGACAGTTGGGCTTTAATGAAAAACTGTTTTTT CASSWGQLGFNEKLFF
- TRBJ1-1 TRBV27 TRBD1 TGTGCCAGCAGCCAATTCAGGGGGACTGAAGCTTTCTTT CASSQFRGTEAFF
many TRBJ1-1 TRBV5-1 TRBD1 TGCGCCAGCAGCCCAGGACAGGGGGCTAAGAGGAGTACTGAAGCTTTCTTT CASSPGQGAKRSTEAFF
- TRBJ2-7 TRBV11-3 - TGTGCCAGCAGCTTCGATACAGGCTACGAGCAGTACTTC CASSFDTGYEQYF
- TRBJ1-2 TRBV5-4 - TGTGCCAGCAGCTTGGGGACAGCAGCTAACTATGGCTACACCTTC CASSLGTAANYGYTF
- TRBJ1-2 TRBV19 TRBD1 TGTGCCAGTAGTATCGGACAGGGGGCGCATTATGGCTACACCTTC CASSIGQGAHYGYTF
- TRBJ1-2 TRBV24-1 - TGTGCCACCAGTGATTTTAATGGCTACACCTTC CATSDFNGYTF
- TRBJ2-7 TRBV29-1 - TGCAGCGTTGAGGACAGGGAGGGTGGATACGAGCAGTACTTC CSVEDREGGYEQYF
- TRBJ2-2 TRBV6-5 - TGTGCCAGCAGCGGGATCCCCGGGGAGCTGTTTTTT CASSGIPGELFF
- TRBJ2-1 TRBV28 TRBD1 TGTGCCAGCACCCTATTCGGACAGGGGTACAATGAGCAGTTCTTC CASTLFGQGYNEQFF
- TRBJ2-6 TRBV19 - TGTGCCAGTAGTTTGGGACTTCGAGGGGCCAACGTCCTGACTTTC CASSLGLRGANVLTF
- TRBJ2-6 TRBV5-1 - TGCGCCAGCAGCCGAGACAGTTTCTCTGGGGCCAACGTCCTGACTTTC CASSRDSFSGANVLTF
- TRBJ2-7 TRBV7-2 TRBD1 TGTGCCAGCAGCTTAGTTGGGACAGGGAACAACGAGCAGTACTTC CASSLVGTGNNEQYF
- TRBJ2-2 TRBV5-1 TRBD1 TGCGCCAGCAGCTACGGACAGGGGTTGGCCGGGGAGCTGTTTTTT CASSYGQGLAGELFF
- TRBJ2-5 TRBV11-2 - TGTGCCAGCAGCTTAGTCGGAGGGGGCCCGGGGGAGACCCAGTACTTC CASSLVGGGPGETQYF
- TRBJ2-2 TRBV9 - TGTGCCAGCAGCCCAAGACCGGGGTTCGGGGAGCTGTTTTTT CASSPRPGFGELFF
once TRBJ2-2 TRBV5-4 - TGTGCCAGCAGCTTGGGCCTAGAGGGCACCGGGGAGCTGTTTTTT CASSLGLEGTGELFF
- TRBJ2-3 TRBV5-1 - TGCGCCAGCAGCGACGGACAGCCATTTCGGACCCGCACAGATACGCAGTATTTT CASSDGQPFRTRTDTQYF
few TRBJ2-1 TRBV2 - TGTGCCAGCAGTGAAGGGAGGAGGGTTGAGCAGTTCTTC CASSEGRRVEQFF
- TRBJ1-4 TRBV18 - TGTGCCAGCTCACCATCAGAAACTAATGAAAAACTGTTTTTT CASSPSETNEKLFF
- TRBJ1-3 TRBV19 - TGTGCCAGTAGTGGTTCTTCCGGTACAGTCTTCCCGGGAAACACCATATATTTT CASSGSSGTVFPGNTIYF
- TRBJ1-5 TRBV28 - TGTGCCAGCAGGGCCGGGACAAACGGCAATCAGCCCCAGCATTTT CASRAGTNGNQPQHF
- TRBJ2-7 TRBV18 - TGTGCCAGCTCACCAAACAGTGCCTACGAGCAGTACTTC CASSPNSAYEQYF
- TRBJ2-2 TRBV6-4 TRBD1 TGTGCCAGCAGTGACCAGGGGGCCGGGGAGCTGTTTTTT CASSDQGAGELFF
few TRBJ2-2 TRBV19 - TGTGCCAGTAGTATCCCCGGGGTCGGGGCCGGGGAGCTGTTTTTT CASSIPGVGAGELFF
- TRBJ1-2 TRBV19 - TGTGCCAGTAGTATAGGGGGCGCCGAGACTAACTATGGCTACACCTTC CASSIGGAETNYGYTF
- TRBJ1-6 TRBV28 - TGTGCCAGCAGTACGGGTTCACCCCTCCACTTT CASSTGSPLHF
- TRBJ1-4 TRBV28 - TGTGCCAGCAGTCCGTCGGACAATAGGAATGAAAAACTGTTTTTT CASSPSDNRNEKLFF
- TRBJ1-5 TRBV5-1 - TGCGCCAGCAGCTTGGTTCCAGTGGGCCAGGGGCGGCCCCAGCATTTT CASSLVPVGQGRPQHF